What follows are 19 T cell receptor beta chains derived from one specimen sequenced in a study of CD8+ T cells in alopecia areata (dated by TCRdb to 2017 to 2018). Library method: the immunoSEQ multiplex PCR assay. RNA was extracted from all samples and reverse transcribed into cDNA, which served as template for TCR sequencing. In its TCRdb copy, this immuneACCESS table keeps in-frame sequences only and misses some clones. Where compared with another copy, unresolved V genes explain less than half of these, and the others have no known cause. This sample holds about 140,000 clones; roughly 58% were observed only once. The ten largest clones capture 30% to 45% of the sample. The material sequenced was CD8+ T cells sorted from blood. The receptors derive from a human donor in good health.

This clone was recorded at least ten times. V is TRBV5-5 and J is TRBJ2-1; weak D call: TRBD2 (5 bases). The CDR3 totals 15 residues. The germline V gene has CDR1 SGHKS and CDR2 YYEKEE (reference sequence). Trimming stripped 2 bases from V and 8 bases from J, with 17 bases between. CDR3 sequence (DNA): TGTGCCAGCAGCTTAAGGAGACTATTGCAAGATGAGCAGTTCTTC. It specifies CASSLRRLLQDEQFF.

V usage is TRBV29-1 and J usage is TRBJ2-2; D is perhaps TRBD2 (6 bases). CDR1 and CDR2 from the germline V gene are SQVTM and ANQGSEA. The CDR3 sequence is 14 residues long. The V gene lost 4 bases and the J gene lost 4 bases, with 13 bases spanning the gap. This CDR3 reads CSVVSGEGTGELFF. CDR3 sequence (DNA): TGCAGCGTTGTATCGGGAGAGGGCACCGGGGAGCTGTTTTTT.

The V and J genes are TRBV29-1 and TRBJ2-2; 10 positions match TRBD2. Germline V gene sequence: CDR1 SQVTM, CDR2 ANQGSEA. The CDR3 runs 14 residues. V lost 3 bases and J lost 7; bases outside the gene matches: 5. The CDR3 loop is CSVDLAGVSGELFF. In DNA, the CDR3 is TGCAGCGTTGACCTAGCGGGAGTTAGCGGGGAGCTGTTTTTT.

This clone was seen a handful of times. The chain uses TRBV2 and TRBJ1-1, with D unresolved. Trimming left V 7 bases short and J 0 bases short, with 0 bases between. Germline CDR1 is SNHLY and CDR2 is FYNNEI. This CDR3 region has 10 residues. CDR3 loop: CASMNTEAFF. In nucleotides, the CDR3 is TGTGCCAGCATGAACACTGAAGCTTTCTTT. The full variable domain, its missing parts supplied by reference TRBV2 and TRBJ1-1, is EPEVTQTPSHQVTQMGQEVILRCVPISNHLYFYWYRQILGQKVEFLVSFYNNEISEKSEIFDDQFSVERPDGSNFTLKIRSTKLEDSAMYFCASMNTEAFFGQGTRLTVV.

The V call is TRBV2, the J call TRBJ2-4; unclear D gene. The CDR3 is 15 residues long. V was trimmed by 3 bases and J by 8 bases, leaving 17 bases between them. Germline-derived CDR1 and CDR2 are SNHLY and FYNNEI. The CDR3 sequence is CASSDEATVVDIQYF. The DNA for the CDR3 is TGTGCCAGCAGTGATGAGGCGACGGTTGTGGACATTCAGTACTTC. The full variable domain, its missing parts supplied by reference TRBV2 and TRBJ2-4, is EPEVTQTPSHQVTQMGQEVILRCVPISNHLYFYWYRQILGQKVEFLVSFYNNEISEKSEIFDDQFSVERPDGSNFTLKIRSTKLEDSAMYFCASSDEATVVDIQYFGAGTRLSVL.

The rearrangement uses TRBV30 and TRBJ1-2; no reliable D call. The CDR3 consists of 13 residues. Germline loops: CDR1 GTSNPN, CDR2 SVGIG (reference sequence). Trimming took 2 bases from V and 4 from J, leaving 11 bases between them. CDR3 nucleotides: TGTGCCTGGAGTCCCGGGCCGTCCTATGGCTACACCTTC. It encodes CAWSPGPSYGYTF.

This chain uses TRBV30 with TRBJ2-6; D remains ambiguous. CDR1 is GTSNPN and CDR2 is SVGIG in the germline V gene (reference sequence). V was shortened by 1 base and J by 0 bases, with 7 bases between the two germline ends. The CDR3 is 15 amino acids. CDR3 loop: CAWSAHSSGANVLTF. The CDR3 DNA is TGTGCCTGGAGTGCCCATAGCTCTGGGGCCAACGTCCTGACTTTC. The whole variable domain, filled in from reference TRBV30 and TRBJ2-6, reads SQTIHQWPATLVQPVGSPLSLECTVEGTSNPNLYWYRQAAGRGLQLLFYSVGIGQISSEVPQNLSASRPQDRQFILSSKKLLLSDSGFYLCAWSAHSSGANVLTFGAGSRLTVL.

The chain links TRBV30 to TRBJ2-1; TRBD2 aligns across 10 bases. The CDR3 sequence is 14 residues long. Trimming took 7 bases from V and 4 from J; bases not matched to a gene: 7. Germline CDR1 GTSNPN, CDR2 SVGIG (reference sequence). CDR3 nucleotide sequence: TGTGCCTCCAGGACTAGCGGTATTTACAATGAGCAGTTCTTC. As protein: CASRTSGIYNEQFF.

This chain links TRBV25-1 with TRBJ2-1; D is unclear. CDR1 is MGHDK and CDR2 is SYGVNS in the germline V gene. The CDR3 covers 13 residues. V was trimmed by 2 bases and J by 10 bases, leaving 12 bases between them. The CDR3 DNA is TGTGCCAGCAGTGAAGTTCGAGGAGAGGAGCAGTTCTTC. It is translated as CASSEVRGEEQFF.

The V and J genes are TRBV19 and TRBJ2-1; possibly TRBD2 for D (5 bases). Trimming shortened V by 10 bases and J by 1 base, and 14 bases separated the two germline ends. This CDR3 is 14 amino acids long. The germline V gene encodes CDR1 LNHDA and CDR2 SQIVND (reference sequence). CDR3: CATSIGGSYNEQFF. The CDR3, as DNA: TGTGCCACCAGTATTGGCGGGTCCTACAATGAGCAGTTCTTC.

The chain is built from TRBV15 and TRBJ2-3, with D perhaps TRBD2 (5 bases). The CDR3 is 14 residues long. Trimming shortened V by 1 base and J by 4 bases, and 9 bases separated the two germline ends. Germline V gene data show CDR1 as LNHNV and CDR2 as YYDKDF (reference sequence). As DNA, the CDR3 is TGTGCCACCAGCAGAGGGGAGCGGCCAGATACGCAGTATTTT. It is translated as CATSRGERPDTQYF. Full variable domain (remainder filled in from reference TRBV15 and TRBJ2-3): DAMVIQNPRYQVTQFGKPVTLSCSQTLNHNVMYWYQQKSSQAPKLLFHYYDKDFNNEADTPDNFQSRRPNTSFCFLDIRSPGLGDTAMYLCATSRGERPDTQYFGPGTRLTVL.

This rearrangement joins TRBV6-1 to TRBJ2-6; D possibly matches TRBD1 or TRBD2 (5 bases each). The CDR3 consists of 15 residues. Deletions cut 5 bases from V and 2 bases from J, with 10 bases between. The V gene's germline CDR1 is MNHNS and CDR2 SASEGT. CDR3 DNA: TGTGCCAGCAGTTGGGGGTTGCCTGGGGCCAACGTCCTGACTTTC. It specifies CASSWGLPGANVLTF.

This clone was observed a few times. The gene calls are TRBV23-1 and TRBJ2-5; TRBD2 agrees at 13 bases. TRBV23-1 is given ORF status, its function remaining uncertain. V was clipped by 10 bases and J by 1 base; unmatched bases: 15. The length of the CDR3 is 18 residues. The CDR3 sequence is CATRPGTSGIGPQETQYF. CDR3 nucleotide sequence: TGCGCCACCCGACCCGGGACTAGCGGGATAGGCCCCCAAGAGACCCAGTACTTC.

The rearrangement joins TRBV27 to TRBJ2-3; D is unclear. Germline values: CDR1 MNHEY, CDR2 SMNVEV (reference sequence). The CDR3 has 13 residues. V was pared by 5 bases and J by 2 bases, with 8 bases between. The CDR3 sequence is CASSTTLTDTQYF. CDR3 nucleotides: TGTGCCAGCAGTACCACCCTCACAGATACGCAGTATTTT.

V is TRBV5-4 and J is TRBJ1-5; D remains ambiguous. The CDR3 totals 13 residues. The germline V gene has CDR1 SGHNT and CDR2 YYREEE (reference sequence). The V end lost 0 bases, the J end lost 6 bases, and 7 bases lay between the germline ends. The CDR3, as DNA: TGTGCCAGCAGCTTGGAAGGGTCTCAGCCCCAGCATTTT. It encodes CASSLEGSQPQHF. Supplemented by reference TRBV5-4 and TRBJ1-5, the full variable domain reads ETGVTQSPTHLIKTRGQQVTLRCSSQSGHNTVSWYQQALGQGPQFIFQYYREEENGRGNFPPRFSGLQFPNYSSELNVNALELDDSALYLCASSLEGSQPQHFGDGTRLSIL.

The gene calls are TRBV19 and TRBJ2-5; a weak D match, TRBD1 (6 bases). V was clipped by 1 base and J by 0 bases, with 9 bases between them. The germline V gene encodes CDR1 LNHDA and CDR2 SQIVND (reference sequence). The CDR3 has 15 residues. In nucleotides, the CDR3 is TGTGCCAGTAGTATAGGCCGGACAGACCAAGAGACCCAGTACTTC. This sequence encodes CASSIGRTDQETQYF.

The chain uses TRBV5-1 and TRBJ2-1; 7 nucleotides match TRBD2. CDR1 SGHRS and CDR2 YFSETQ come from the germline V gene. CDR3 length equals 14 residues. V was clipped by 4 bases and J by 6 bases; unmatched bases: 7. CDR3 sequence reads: CASSLGGPANEQFF. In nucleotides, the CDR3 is TGCGCCAGCAGCCTGGGAGGGCCGGCCAATGAGCAGTTCTTC.

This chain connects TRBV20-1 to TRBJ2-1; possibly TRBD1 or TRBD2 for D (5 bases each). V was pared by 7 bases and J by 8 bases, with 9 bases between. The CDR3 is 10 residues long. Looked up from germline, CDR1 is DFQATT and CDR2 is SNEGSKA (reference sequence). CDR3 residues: CSVGVHEQFF. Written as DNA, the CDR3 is TGCAGTGTGGGGGTCCATGAGCAGTTCTTC.

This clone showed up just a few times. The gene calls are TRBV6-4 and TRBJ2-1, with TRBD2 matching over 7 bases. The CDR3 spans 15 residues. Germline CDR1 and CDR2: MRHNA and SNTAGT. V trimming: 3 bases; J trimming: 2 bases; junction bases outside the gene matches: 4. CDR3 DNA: TGTGCCAGCAGTGAGTTAGCGGGTACCTACAATGAGCAGTTCTTC. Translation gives CASSELAGTYNEQFF.